This passage covers 24 T cell receptor beta chains from one sample sequenced in a study of OX40 agonist ivuxolimab in advanced cancers. Measured with immunoSEQ multiplex PCR; TCRdb has only the in-frame clones, and not every one. The sample records tens of thousands of clones, roughly 90% being singletons. The sample here was CD4+ or CD8+ T cells sorted from blood, taken in a trial of the OX40 agonist ivuxolimab. These receptors all stem from an adult with an advanced solid tumor such as melanoma, head and neck, liver or kidney cancer.

This clone was observed a handful of times. The CDR3 coding sequence is TGTGCCAGCACCCAACGGAAAGGGGGCCCCTACGAGCAGTACTTC. It is translated as CASTQRKGGPYEQYF. V gene TRBV27 combines with J gene TRBJ2-7; 7 bases map to TRBD1. V shed 7 bases, J shed 2 bases, and the junction held 11 bases outside the gene matches. The CDR3 is 15 residues long. Germline CDR1 is MNHEY and CDR2 is SMNVEV (reference sequence).

This clone turned up a few times. J is TRBJ2-4 and V is TRBV7-8; 8 nucleotides line up with TRBD2. Per the germline V gene, CDR1 is SGHVS and CDR2 is FQNEAQ. Losses at the gene ends were 0 bases for V and 0 bases for J; bases not matched to a gene: 13. The CDR3 contains 20 residues. CDR3 nucleotides: TGTGCCAGCAGCTTAGCGCGGGGTATAGTAGCGGGGTTAGCCAAAAACATTCAGTACTTC. Its translation: CASSLARGIVAGLAKNIQYF. Filled out from reference TRBV7-8 and TRBJ2-4, the complete variable domain reads GAGVSQSPRYKVAKRGQDVALRCDPISGHVSLFWYQQALGQGPEFLTYFQNEAQLDKSGLPSDRFFAERPEGSVSTLKIQRTQQEDSAVYLCASSLARGIVAGLAKNIQYFGAGTRLSVL.

This rearrangement joins TRBV7-8 to TRBJ1-1; TRBD1 matches 11 bases. Unmatched junction bases numbered 6, after V lost 5 bases and J lost 4 bases. Germline CDR1 and CDR2: SGHVS and FQNEAQ. This CDR3 spans 15 amino acids. For the CDR3, the DNA is TGTGCCAGCAGCCCGGACAGGGGGCGCGTCACTGAAGCTTTCTTT. This encodes CASSPDRGRVTEAFF.

The rearrangement joins TRBV11-1 to TRBJ2-5, with TRBD1 matching over 11 bases. Germline CDR1 SGHAT, CDR2 FQDESV (reference sequence). This CDR3 comprises 14 residues. Germline trimming cut 5 bases from V and 4 bases from J; bases unmatched to any gene: 3. This CDR3 reads CASSVGQGVETQYF. Written as DNA, the CDR3 is TGTGCCAGCAGCGTGGGACAGGGGGTAGAGACCCAGTACTTC.

The J gene is TRBJ1-1, the V gene TRBV6-5; tentative D call: TRBD1 (5 bases). The length of the CDR3 is 13 residues. V lost 5 bases to trimming and J lost 4 bases, with 11 bases between them. From germline, CDR1 is MNHEY and CDR2 SVGAGI. The DNA of the CDR3 is TGTGCCAGCAGTCGGGGCCTACCCACTGAAGCTTTCTTT. The encoded protein is CASSRGLPTEAFF.

The V gene is TRBV30, the J gene TRBJ1-2, with 7 bases that match TRBD1. Unmatched junction bases numbered 2, after V lost 3 bases and J lost 1 base. From germline, CDR1 is GTSNPN and CDR2 SVGIG (reference sequence). CDR3 length: 13 residues. CDR3 coding DNA: TGTGCCTGGAGGGGACAGAATAACTATGGCTACACCTTC. Amino acids: CAWRGQNNYGYTF. Full variable domain (rest looked up from reference TRBV30 and TRBJ1-2): SQTIHQWPATLVQPVGSPLSLECTVEGTSNPNLYWYRQAAGRGLQLLFYSVGIGQISSEVPQNLSASRPQDRQFILSSKKLLLSDSGFYLCAWRGQNNYGYTFGSGTRLTVV.

This clone was observed a few times. One end of the junction does not line up with germline, which may come from a read error. The chain combines TRBV28 with TRBJ1-5; 9 bases agree with TRBD1. From germline, CDR1 is MDHEN and CDR2 SYDVKM. This CDR3 is built from 15 residues. CDR3 amino acids: CASSASGTGNRPQHF. Here the CDR3 DNA reads TGTGCCAGCAGTGCTTCCGGGACAGGGAATCGGCCCCAGCATTTT.

This rearrangement joins TRBV6-5 to TRBJ2-1; TRBD2 matches 10 bases. J gave up 7 bases and V 9 bases, and 9 bases lay outside the gene matches. Germline V gives CDR1 MNHEY, CDR2 SVGAGI. There are 14 residues in the CDR3. CDR3 in DNA: TGTGCCAGTTCCTCTAGCGGGAGAGGGAATGAGCAGTTCTTC. It is translated as CASSSSGRGNEQFF.

This chain links TRBV5-6 with TRBJ1-2; D not certain. The V and J ends lost 0 bases and 0 bases respectively, with 6 bases between them. The V gene's germline CDR1 is SGHDT and CDR2 YYEEEE. The CDR3 is made up of 14 amino acids. The CDR3 DNA sequence: TGTGCCAGCAGCTTGGGGGCCCCTAACTATGGCTACACCTTC. Residues: CASSLGAPNYGYTF.

The rearrangement uses TRBV28 and TRBJ2-2; 8 positions agree with TRBD1. With V trimmed by 4 bases and J by 1 base, 2 bases remained unmatched. This CDR3 is built from 15 residues. CDR1 MDHEN and CDR2 SYDVKM come from the germline V gene. Here the CDR3 reads CASSWDRRNTGELFF. The CDR3 nucleotides read TGTGCCAGCAGTTGGGACAGGAGGAACACCGGGGAGCTGTTTTTT.

V usage is TRBV28 and J usage is TRBJ2-7, with 10 bases lining up with TRBD2. The germline gives CDR1 MDHEN, CDR2 SYDVKM. Trimming removed 2 bases from V and 2 bases from J; junction bases left unmatched: 9. The CDR3 is 17 residues long. CDR3 sequence (DNA): TGTGCCAGCAGTTTAAGGGCTAGCGGGAGTCTTACCTACGAGCAGTACTTC. It is translated as CASSLRASGSLTYEQYF.

V and J are TRBV7-9 and TRBJ2-1; D tentatively fits TRBD1 or TRBD2 (6 bases each). The CDR3 spans 17 residues. The ends were cut back, 6 bases at V and 7 bases at J, with 25 bases in the middle. Germline V gene sequence: CDR1 SEHNR, CDR2 FQNEAQ (reference sequence). CDR3 in amino acids: CASSLVNGGRVRNEQFF. The CDR3 region has the DNA TGTGCCAGCAGTCTAGTCAACGGGGGCCGGGTGAGGAATGAGCAGTTCTTC.

The chain carries TRBV6-5 and TRBJ2-3, with a weak D call TRBD2 (7 bases). Germline loops: CDR1 MNHEY, CDR2 SVGAGI. This CDR3 is 15 amino acids long. Trimming left V 6 bases short and J 2 bases short, with 15 bases between. The CDR3 bases are TGTGCCAGCAGGTGGGGGGGGACACCCACAGATACGCAGTATTTT. Amino acids: CASRWGGTPTDTQYF.

The rearrangement joins TRBV28 to TRBJ2-7, with D possibly matching TRBD1 (6 bases). The CDR3 length is 15 residues. Germline CDR1 MDHEN, CDR2 SYDVKM. V lost 5 bases and J lost 0, with 14 bases in between. CDR3 residues: CASSPSGAVSYEQYF. As DNA, the CDR3 is TGTGCCAGCAGTCCCTCAGGGGCGGTCTCCTACGAGCAGTACTTC.

This chain connects TRBV6-6 to TRBJ1-2; D may be TRBD1 (6 bases). Per germline, CDR1 MNHNY and CDR2 SVGAGI (reference sequence). The CDR3 loop spans 15 amino acids. With 0 bases removed from V and 3 bases from J, the gap between germline ends came to 11 bases. CDR3 sequence reads: CASSYSRGLDYGYTF. The CDR3 bases are TGTGCCAGCAGTTACTCCAGGGGTTTGGACTATGGCTACACCTTC.

This chain connects TRBV2 to TRBJ2-1, with D possibly TRBD2 on 6 matching bases. This CDR3 comprises 13 residues. Trimming pared 4 bases from V and 9 bases from J, leaving 13 bases between. CDR1 and CDR2 (germline): SNHLY, FYNNEI. DNA of the CDR3: TGTGCCAGCAGTGTACGGGGGTTTGGTGAGCAGTTCTTC. Its protein product is CASSVRGFGEQFF.

The genes are TRBV5-6 and TRBJ2-1, with TRBD2 identical over 13 bases. The CDR3 spans 15 residues. The germline V gene encodes CDR1 SGHDT and CDR2 YYEEEE. With V trimmed by 4 bases and J by 5 bases, 3 bases remained unmatched. CDR3 bases: TGTGCCAGCAGCCAGGGACTAGCGGGAAACAATGAGCAGTTCTTC. Translating gives CASSQGLAGNNEQFF.

This clone was observed once. This chain connects TRBV6-1 to TRBJ1-5; TRBD1 is a possible D gene (5 bases). The CDR3 contains 15 residues. From germline, CDR1 is MNHNS and CDR2 SASEGT. V was pared by 6 bases and J by 0 bases, with 12 bases between. The CDR3 sequence is CASRLTANSNQPQHF. The CDR3 nucleotides read TGTGCCAGCAGATTGACAGCAAATAGCAATCAGCCCCAGCATTTT.

The genes are TRBV18 and TRBJ2-7; 12 bases map to TRBD2. CDR1 is KGHSH, CDR2 LQKENI, per germline. This CDR3 comprises 18 residues. V gave up 2 bases and J gave up 6 bases; unmatched junction bases: 14. The CDR3 reads CASSPGMPGLAGGSEQYF. CDR3 nucleotide sequence: TGTGCCAGCTCACCAGGGATGCCCGGCCTAGCGGGAGGGTCCGAGCAGTACTTC.

V and J are TRBV19 and TRBJ2-7, with D possibly being TRBD2 (7 bases). This CDR3 spans 16 amino acids. CDR1 and CDR2 (germline): LNHDA, SQIVND (reference sequence). Trimming stripped 3 bases from V and 3 bases from J, with 18 bases between. CDR3 nucleotides: TGTGCCAGTAGTATGAGGGGGGGGGCCCAACTCTACGAGCAGTACTTC. Translated, it gives CASSMRGGAQLYEQYF.

The chain employs TRBV11-3 and TRBJ2-1; the D gene could be TRBD1 or TRBD2 (6 bases each). The CDR3 runs to 12 residues. V lost 8 bases and J 9 bases, leaving 14 bases between the germline ends. Germline-derived CDR1 and CDR2 are SGHNT and YENEEA. The CDR3 DNA sequence: TGTGCCAGCTCTAGGGGGGCGGCTGAGCAGTTCTTC. Translated, it gives CASSRGAAEQFF. Using reference TRBV11-3 and TRBJ2-1 for the parts outside the CDR3, the full variable domain is EAGVVQSPRYKIIEKKQPVAFWCNPISGHNTLYWYLQNLGQGPELLIRYENEEAVDDSQLPKDRFSAERLKGVDSTLKIQPAELGDSAVYLCASSRGAAEQFFGPGTRLTVL.

DNA of the CDR3: TGTGCCAGCTCCGCGGGGGGCGTCACTGAAGCTTTCTTT. Translating it yields CASSAGGVTEAFF. This chain joins TRBV18 and TRBJ1-1; perhaps TRBD1 as D (6 bases). The germline CDR1 and CDR2 sequences are KGHSH and LQKENI. Trimming left V 6 bases short and J 4 bases short, with 12 bases between. This CDR3 contains 13 residues.

The chain recombines TRBV5-1 with TRBJ2-2, with a possible D match to TRBD2 (6 bases). The CDR3 sequence is 17 residues long. Deletions cut 4 bases from V and 5 bases from J, with 21 bases between. The V gene's germline CDR1 is SGHRS and CDR2 YFSETQ. This chain's CDR3 is CASSPGRGNLKTGELFF. The CDR3 DNA reads as TGCGCCAGCAGCCCTGGCCGGGGGAACCTTAAGACCGGGGAGCTGTTTTTT.

The rearrangement joins TRBV6-1 to TRBJ2-5, with TRBD1 as a possible D gene (5 bases). V lost 3 bases to trimming and J lost 5 bases, with 7 bases between them. CDR3 length: 12 amino acids. CDR1 and CDR2 from the germline V gene are MNHNS and SASEGT. Written as DNA, the CDR3 is TGTGCCAGCAGTGAGGGGCGGGAGACCCAGTACTTC. Translation gives CASSEGRETQYF.